This T cell receptor beta chain was identified in a study of T cell clonotyping in hematopoietic cell transplantation. General study findings and limits: Recipient TCR diversity dropped after transplant; expanded clonotypes rose from day 30 to 180. Cells were unsorted, so CD4 and CD8 contributions were not separated.

V gave up 0 bases and J gave up 2 bases; unmatched junction bases: 5. CDR3 size: 15 residues. The germline CDR1 and CDR2 sequences are SGHRS and YFSETQ. Produced via immunoSEQ multiplex PCR; TCRdb's table is partial and in-frame only. The sample has over 35,000 clones, around nine tenths seen once. Notes on this clone: Antigen: not known.

The chain has TRBV5-1 and TRBJ2-7; 7 bases are a match to TRBD2. The TCR was taken from a woman in her thirties or forties in good health. Some clones in this sample may be carry-over from other donors' samples. The sequencing sample was made of peripheral blood mononuclear cells. This chain's CDR3 is CASSLGAGPTYEQYF. The CDR3 DNA is TGCGCCAGCAGCTTGGGAGCGGGACCTACCTACGAGCAGTACTTC.